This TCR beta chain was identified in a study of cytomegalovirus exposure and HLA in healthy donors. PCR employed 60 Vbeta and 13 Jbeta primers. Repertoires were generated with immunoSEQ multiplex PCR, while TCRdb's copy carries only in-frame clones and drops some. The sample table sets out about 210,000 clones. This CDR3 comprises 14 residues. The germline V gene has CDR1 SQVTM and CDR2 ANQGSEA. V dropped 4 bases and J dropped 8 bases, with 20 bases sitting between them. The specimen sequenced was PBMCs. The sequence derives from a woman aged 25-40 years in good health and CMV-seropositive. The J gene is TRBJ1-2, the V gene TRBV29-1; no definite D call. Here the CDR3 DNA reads TGCAGCGTTGGAGGGTTGGAGGTAGTGGGGGGCTACACCTTC. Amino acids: CSVGGLEVVGGYTF.